The clone carrying this T cell receptor (beta chain) appeared once. What it recognizes is unknown. This sample is part of a study of cytomegalovirus exposure and HLA in healthy donors. Study-wide points: Researchers reported from a later analysis that most CMV-associated TCR beta chains appeared HLA-restricted. Analysis performed later found over 15,000 TCR beta sequences associated with HLA alleles at 0.05 false discovery rate. Three chains tied to CMV proved CMV antigen-specific in vitro. V- and J-gene trimming of TCR beta was linked (in a later analysis) to a missense DCLRE1C variant.

PCR amplification relied on 60 Vbeta primers (plus 13 Jbeta primers). TCRdb's table, derived via immunoSEQ multiplex PCR, lists solely in-frame clones and lacks some. There are around 120,000 clones in the sample; roughly 80% occur only once, and 30% lies in the top ten. The CDR3 contains 18 residues. The V segment lost 4 bases and the J segment 3 bases; nucleotides outside the gene matches: 14. Looked up from germline, CDR1 is SGHDN and CDR2 is FVKESK. This chain joins TRBV14 and TRBJ1-2; 10 bases are shared with TRBD1. This receptor was taken from a man in his sixties in good health and CMV-seropositive. Sequencing was performed on PBMCs. The CDR3 DNA reads TGTGCCAGCAGCCTCTACGCAGGGACAGGGGCCTTCTACTATGGCTACACCTTC. It encodes CASSLYAGTGAFYYGYTF.